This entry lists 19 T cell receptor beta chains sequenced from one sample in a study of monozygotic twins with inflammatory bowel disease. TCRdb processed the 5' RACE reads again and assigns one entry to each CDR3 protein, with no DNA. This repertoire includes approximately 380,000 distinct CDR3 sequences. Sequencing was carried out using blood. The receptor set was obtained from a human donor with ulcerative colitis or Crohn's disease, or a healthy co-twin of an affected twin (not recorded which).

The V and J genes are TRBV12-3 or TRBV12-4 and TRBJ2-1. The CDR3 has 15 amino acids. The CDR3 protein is CASSVLAQIYNEQFF.

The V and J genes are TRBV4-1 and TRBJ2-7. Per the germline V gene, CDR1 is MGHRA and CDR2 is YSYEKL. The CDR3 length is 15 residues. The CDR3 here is CASSPREETTYEQYF.

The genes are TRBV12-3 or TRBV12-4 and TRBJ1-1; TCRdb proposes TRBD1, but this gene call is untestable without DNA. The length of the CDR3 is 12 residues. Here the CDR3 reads CASSPWTGMAFF.

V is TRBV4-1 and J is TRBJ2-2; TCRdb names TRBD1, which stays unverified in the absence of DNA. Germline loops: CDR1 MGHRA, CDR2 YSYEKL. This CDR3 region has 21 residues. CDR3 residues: CASSQDPYLDRAIVATGELFF.

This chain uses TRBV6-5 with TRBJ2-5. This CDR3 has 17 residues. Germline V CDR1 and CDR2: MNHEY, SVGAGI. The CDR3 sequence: CASSYSTASLPRETQYF.

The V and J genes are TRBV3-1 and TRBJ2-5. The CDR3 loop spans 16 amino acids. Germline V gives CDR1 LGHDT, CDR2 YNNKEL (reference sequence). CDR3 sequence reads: CASSQDHVVLQETQYF.

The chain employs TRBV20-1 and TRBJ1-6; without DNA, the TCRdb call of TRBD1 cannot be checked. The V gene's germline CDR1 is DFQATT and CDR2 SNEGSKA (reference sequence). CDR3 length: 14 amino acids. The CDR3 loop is CSADSGTGNSPLHF.

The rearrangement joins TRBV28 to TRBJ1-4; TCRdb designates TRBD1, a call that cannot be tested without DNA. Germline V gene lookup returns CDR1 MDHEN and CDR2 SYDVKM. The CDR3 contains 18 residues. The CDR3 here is CASGTFSGQGETNEKLFF.

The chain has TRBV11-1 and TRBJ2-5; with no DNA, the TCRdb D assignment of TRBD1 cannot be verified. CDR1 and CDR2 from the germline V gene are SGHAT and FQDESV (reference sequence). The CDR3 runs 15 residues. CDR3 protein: CASSYRGLLQETQYF.

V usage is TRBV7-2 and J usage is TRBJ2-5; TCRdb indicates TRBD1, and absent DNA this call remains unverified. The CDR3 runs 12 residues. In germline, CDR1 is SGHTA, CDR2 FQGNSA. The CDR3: CASSPRGGTQYF.

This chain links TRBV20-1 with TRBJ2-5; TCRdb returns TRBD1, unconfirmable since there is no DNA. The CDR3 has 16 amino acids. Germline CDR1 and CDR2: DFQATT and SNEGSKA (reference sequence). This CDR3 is CSARTTLGGPKETQYF.

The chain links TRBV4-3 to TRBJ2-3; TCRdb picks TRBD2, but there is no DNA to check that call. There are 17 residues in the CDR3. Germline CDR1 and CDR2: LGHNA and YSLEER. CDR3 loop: CASSQMRDGGLTDTQYF.

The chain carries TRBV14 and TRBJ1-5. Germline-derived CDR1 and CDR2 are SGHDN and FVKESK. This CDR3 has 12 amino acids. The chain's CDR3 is CASSQEGQPQHF.

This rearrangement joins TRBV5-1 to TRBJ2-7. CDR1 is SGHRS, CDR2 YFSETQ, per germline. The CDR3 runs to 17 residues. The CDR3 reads CASSLGLTGGVTYEQYF.

The CDR3 loop is CASRGDPTGGDGYTF. This rearrangement joins TRBV4-2 to TRBJ1-2; without DNA, the TCRdb call of TRBD1 cannot be checked. From germline, CDR1 is LGHNA and CDR2 YNFKEQ. The CDR3 is made up of 15 amino acids.

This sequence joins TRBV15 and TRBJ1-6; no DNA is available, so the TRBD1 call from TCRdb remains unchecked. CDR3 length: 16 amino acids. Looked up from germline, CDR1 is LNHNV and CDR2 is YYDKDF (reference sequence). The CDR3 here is CATSREGRGRRGPLHF.

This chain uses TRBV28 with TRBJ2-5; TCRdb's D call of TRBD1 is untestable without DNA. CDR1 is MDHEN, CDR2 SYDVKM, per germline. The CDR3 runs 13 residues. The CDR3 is CASSSRVAETQYF.

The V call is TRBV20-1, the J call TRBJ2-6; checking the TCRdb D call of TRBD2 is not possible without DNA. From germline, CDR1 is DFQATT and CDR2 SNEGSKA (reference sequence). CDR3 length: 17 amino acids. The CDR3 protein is CSATTTGAGGGANVLTF.

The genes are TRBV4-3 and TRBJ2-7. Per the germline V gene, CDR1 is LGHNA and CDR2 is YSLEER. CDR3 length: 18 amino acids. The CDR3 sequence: CASSRWNGGTWGKDEQYF.